The present T cell receptor (beta chain) was sequenced within a study of cytomegalovirus exposure and HLA in healthy donors. Study-wide results and limits: Overall, about 160 TCR beta chains were annotated as cytomegalovirus-associated. It was reportedly the case that the classifier diagnosed cytomegalovirus status with high specificity and sensitivity.

Only in-frame clones appear in the TCRdb table, and some are missing; sequencing was by immunoSEQ multiplex PCR. The sample records about 110,000 clones, approximately 88% being singletons. This clone was seen just once. Its antigen remains unidentified. The germline V gene encodes CDR1 SNHLY and CDR2 FYNNEI. The CDR3 totals 17 residues. J lost 3 bases, V lost 4 bases, and 8 bases had no gene match. The donors formed part of the roughly 110-subject validation cohort, distinct from the roughly 640-subject first cohort. This TCR was sampled from a woman in her 30s in good health and CMV-seropositive. The V gene is TRBV2, the J gene TRBJ2-2; 10 nucleotides agree with TRBD2. The sample consisted of PBMCs. The CDR3 DNA reads TGTGCCAGCAGTGCGAGTAGCGGGGGGAAGTACACCGGGGAGCTGTTTTTT. Translated, it gives CASSASSGGKYTGELFF.